The T cell receptor beta chain under discussion was sequenced for a study of T cell responses to AZD1222 COVID-19 vaccine. Findings and limits, study-wide: With dominance at 160-218 and 743-854, vaccine-associated CD4 TCRs spanned spike. Unmutated regions of variants are reportedly targeted by nearly half of spike-specific TCRs. White British people made up most donors, females outnumbered males, and clonal diversity was possibly underestimated.

Germline CDR1 reads MNHEY; CDR2 reads SVGEGT. The CDR3 totals 12 residues. Trimming took off 4 bases at V and 4 bases at J, with 7 bases between the two ends. Produced via immunoSEQ multiplex PCR; TCRdb's table is partial and in-frame only. The table includes about 120,000 clones, roughly 84% detected once. In the case of this clone: Its antigen is unknown.

The clonotype was recovered from an adult who received the AZD1222 COVID-19 vaccine. V gene TRBV6-2 or TRBV6-3 combines with J gene TRBJ1-2, with no clear D. The material was peripheral blood, obtained 28 days after the second AZD1222 dose. CDR3 nucleotides: TGTGCCAGCAGTTCGTTCCGCTATGGCTACACCTTC. It translates to CASSSFRYGYTF.